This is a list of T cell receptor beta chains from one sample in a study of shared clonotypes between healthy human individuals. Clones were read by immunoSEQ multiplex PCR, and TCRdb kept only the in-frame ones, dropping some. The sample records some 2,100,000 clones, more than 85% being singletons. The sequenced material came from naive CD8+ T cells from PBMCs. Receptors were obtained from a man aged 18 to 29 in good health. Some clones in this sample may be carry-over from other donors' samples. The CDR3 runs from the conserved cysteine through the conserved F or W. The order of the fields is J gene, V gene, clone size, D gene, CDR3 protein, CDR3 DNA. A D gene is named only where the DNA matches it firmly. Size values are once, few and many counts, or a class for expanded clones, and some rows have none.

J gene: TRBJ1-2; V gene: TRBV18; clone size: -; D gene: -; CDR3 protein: CASSPLRGETGANYGYTF; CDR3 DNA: TGTGCCAGCTCACCCCTCCGAGGTGAGACAGGAGCTAACTATGGCTACACCTTC
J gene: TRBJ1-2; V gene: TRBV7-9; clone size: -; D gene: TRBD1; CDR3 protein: CASSLWDSLNYGYTF; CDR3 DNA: TGTGCCAGCAGCTTATGGGACAGCCTTAACTATGGCTACACCTTC
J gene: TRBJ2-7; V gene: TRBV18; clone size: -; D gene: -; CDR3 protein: CASSPKDSYEQYF; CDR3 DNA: TGTGCCAGCTCACCAAAGGACAGCTACGAGCAGTACTTC
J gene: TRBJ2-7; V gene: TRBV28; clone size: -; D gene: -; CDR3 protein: CASSLFGGRFEEQYF; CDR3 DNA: TGTGCCAGCAGTTTATTCGGGGGGCGCTTCGAAGAGCAGTACTTC
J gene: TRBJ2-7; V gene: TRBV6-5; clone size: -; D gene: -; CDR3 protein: CASSLDNYEQYF; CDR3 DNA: TGTGCCAGCAGCCTCGACAACTACGAGCAGTACTTC
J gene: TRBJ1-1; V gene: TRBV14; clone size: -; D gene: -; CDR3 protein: CASSQDRGTEAFF; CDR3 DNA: TGTGCCAGCAGCCAAGATCGGGGCACTGAAGCTTTCTTT
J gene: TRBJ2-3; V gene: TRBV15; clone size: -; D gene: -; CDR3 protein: CATSREWGGSTDTQYF; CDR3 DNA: TGTGCCACCAGCAGAGAATGGGGTGGAAGCACAGATACGCAGTATTTT
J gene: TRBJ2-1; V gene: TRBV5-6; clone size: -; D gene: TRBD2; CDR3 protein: CAGFLAGGPDNEQFF; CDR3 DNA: TGTGCCGGGTTCCTAGCGGGAGGGCCAGACAATGAGCAGTTCTTC
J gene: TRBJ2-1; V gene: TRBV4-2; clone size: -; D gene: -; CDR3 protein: CASSQVSWDEQFF; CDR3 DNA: TGTGCCAGCAGCCAAGTCAGTTGGGATGAGCAGTTCTTC
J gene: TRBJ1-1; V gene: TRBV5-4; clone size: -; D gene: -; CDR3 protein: CASSLALVSNTEAFF; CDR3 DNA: TGTGCCAGCAGCTTGGCGTTAGTCAGCAACACTGAAGCTTTCTTT
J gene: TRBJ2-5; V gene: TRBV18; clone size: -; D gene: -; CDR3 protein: CASSPLQSIQETQYF; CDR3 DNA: TGTGCCAGCTCACCATTACAGTCCATTCAAGAGACCCAGTACTTC
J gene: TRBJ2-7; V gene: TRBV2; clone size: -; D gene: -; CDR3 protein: CASSVGPGQGSEQYF; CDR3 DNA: TGTGCCAGCAGTGTCGGGCCAGGGCAGGGTAGCGAGCAGTACTTC
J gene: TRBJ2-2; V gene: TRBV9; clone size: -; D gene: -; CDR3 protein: CASSVALRGGNTGELFF; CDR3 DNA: TGTGCCAGCAGCGTAGCTCTTAGGGGGGGTAACACCGGGGAGCTGTTTTTT
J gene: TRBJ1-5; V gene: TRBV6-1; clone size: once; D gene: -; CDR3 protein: CASSERSLNQPQHF; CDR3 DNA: TGTGCCAGCAGTGAACGTTCGTTGAATCAGCCCCAGCATTTT
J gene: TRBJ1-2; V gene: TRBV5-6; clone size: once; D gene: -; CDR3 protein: CASSLGAGIIYGYTF; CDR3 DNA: TGTGCCAGCAGCTTGGGGGCAGGGATCATCTATGGCTACACCTTC
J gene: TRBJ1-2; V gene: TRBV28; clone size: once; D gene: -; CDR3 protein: CASSVRDGLYGYTF; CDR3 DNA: TGTGCCAGCAGTGTCCGGGACGGACTCTATGGCTACACCTTC
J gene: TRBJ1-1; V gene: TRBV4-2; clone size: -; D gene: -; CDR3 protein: CASSQGGGPNTEAFF; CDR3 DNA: TGTGCCAGCAGCCAAGGCGGAGGACCGAACACTGAAGCTTTCTTT
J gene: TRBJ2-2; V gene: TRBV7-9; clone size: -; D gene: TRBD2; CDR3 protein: CASSLWLAGAGELFF; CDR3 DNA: TGTGCCAGCAGCTTATGGCTAGCGGGAGCCGGGGAGCTGTTTTTT
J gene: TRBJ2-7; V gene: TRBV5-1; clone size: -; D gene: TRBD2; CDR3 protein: CASSLSSGRSYEQYF; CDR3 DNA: TGCGCCAGCAGCCTCTCTAGCGGGAGGTCCTACGAGCAGTACTTC
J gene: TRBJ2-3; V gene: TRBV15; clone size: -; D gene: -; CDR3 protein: CATSRDLWVVTDTQYF; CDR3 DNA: TGTGCCACCAGCAGAGATCTTTGGGTGGTCACAGATACGCAGTATTTT
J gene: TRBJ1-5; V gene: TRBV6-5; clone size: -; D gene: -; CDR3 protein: CATGDTHQPQHF; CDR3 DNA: TGTGCCACGGGGGACACCCATCAGCCCCAGCATTTT
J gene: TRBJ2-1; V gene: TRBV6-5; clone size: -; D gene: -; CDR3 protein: CASSYSLYNEQFF; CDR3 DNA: TGTGCCAGCAGTTACTCGCTTTACAATGAGCAGTTCTTC
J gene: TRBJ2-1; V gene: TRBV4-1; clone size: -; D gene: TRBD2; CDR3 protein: CASSHLPASGSTNEQFF; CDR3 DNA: TGCGCCAGCAGCCATCTACCCGCTAGCGGGAGTACGAATGAGCAGTTCTTC
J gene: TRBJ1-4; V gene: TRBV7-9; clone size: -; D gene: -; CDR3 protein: CASSPRAKNEKLFF; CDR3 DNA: TGTGCCAGCAGCCCCAGGGCGAAGAATGAAAAACTGTTTTTT
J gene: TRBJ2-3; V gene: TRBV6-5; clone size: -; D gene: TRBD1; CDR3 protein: CASSYGSGGNGDTQYF; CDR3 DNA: TGTGCCAGCAGTTACGGGTCAGGGGGCAATGGTGATACGCAGTATTTT
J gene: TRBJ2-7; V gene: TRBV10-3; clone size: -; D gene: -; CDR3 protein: CAISERQGYFYEQYF; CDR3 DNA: TGTGCCATCAGTGAGCGGCAGGGGTACTTCTACGAGCAGTACTTC
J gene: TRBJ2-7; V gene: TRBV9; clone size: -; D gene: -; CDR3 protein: CASSVGGTVNYEQYF; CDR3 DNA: TGTGCCAGCAGCGTAGGGGGGACGGTGAACTACGAGCAGTACTTC
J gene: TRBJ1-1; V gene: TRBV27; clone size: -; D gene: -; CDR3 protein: CASSLSGSARAEAFF; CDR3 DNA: TGTGCCAGCAGTTTGTCAGGGTCCGCCAGGGCTGAAGCTTTCTTT
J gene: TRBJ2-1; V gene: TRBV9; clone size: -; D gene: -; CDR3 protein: CASSPTDSSYNEQFF; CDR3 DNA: TGTGCCAGCAGCCCCACTGATAGCTCCTACAATGAGCAGTTCTTC
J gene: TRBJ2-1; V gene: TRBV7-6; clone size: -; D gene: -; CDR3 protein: CASSSARGSRRNEQFF; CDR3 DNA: TGTGCCAGCAGTAGCGCAAGGGGATCAAGGCGGAATGAGCAGTTCTTC
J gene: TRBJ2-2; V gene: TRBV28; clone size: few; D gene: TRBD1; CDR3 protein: CASSSSTGTGELFF; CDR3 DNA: TGTGCCAGCAGTTCATCGACAGGGACCGGGGAGCTGTTTTTT
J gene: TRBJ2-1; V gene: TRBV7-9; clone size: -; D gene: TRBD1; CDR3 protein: CASSGRQGPPNEQFF; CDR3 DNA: TGTGCCAGCAGCGGGAGACAGGGGCCTCCCAATGAGCAGTTCTTC
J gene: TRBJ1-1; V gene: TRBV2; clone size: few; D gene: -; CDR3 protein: CASREQENTEAFF; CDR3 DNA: TGTGCCAGCAGAGAACAGGAGAACACTGAAGCTTTCTTT
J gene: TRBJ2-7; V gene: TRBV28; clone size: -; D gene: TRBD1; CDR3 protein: CASSYQIRGIYEQYF; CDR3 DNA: TGTGCCAGCAGTTACCAAATCAGGGGGATCTACGAGCAGTACTTC
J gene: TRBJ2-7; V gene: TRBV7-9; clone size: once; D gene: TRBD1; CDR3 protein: CASSLGQGQSGVPEQYF; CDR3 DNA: TGTGCCAGCAGCTTAGGACAGGGGCAATCGGGAGTTCCCGAGCAGTACTTC
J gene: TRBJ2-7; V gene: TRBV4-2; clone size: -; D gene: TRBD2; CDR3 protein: CASSQAATSVHEQYF; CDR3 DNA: TGTGCCAGCAGCCAAGCCGCGACTAGCGTGCACGAGCAGTACTTC
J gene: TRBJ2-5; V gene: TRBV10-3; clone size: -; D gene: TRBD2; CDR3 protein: CAISAGASGWKETQYF; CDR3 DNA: TGTGCCATCAGTGCCGGTGCTAGCGGGTGGAAAGAGACCCAGTACTTC
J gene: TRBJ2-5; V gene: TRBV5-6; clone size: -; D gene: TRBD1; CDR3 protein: CASSLHRGRETQYF; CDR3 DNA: TGTGCCAGCAGCTTACACAGGGGGCGAGAGACCCAGTACTTC
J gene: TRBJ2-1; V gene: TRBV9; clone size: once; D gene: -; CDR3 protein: CASSVEVGSSYNEQFF; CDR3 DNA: TGTGCCAGCAGCGTAGAGGTGGGGAGCTCCTACAATGAGCAGTTCTTC
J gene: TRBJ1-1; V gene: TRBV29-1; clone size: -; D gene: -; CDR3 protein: CSGLNTEAFF; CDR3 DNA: TGCAGCGGGTTGAACACTGAAGCTTTCTTT